The present TCR beta chain was sequenced within a study of early T cells in non-severe SARS-CoV-2 infection. This clonotype was detected many times. Researchers tagged individual cDNA molecules with unique molecular identifiers. In TCRdb, the 5' RACE reads were re-called with MiXCR into one record per CDR3 protein. The table has tens of thousands of distinct CDR3 sequences, roughly 6.8% seen once. Looked up from germline, CDR1 is LNHDA and CDR2 is SQIVND (reference sequence). V was clipped by 7 bases and J by 6 bases, with 15 bases between them. This CDR3 has 13 amino acids. This chain uses TRBV19 with TRBJ1-2, with D perhaps TRBD1 (5 bases). The sequence was collected from an adult who was a healthcare worker with PCR-confirmed SARS-CoV-2 infection or an uninfected control (not recorded which). The specimen was whole blood. CDR3 in DNA: TGTGCCAGTAACTCCGGCCAGGGTCATGGCTACACCTTC. Translating it yields CASNSGQGHGYTF.